Below, 20 T cell receptor beta chains from the same sample are listed, as sequenced in a study of spatial heterogeneity in lung cancer. MiXCR, applied by TCRdb to the 5' RACE reads, yields one record per CDR3 protein. The sample lists around 9,800 distinct CDR3 sequences, 24% occurring once. Time point denoted: sample taken at primary tumor resection. No cells were sorted before sequencing. The whole RNA sequenced was extracted from tumor, nontumor lung or frozen PBMC. The sequencing used PBMCs, collected at surgery. The receptor set was obtained from a female donor with early-stage non-small cell lung cancer.

This clonotype was observed a handful of times. The J gene is TRBJ1-1, the V gene TRBV6-6; the D is unclear. Trimming took off 4 bases at V and 4 bases at J, with 13 bases between the two ends. Germline V lookup: CDR1 MNHNY, CDR2 SVGAGI (reference sequence). The CDR3 totals 14 residues. The CDR3 bases are TGTGCCAGCAGTTCCCGTTGGCCTCCCACTGAAGCTTTCTTT. Translation gives CASSSRWPPTEAFF.

The chain is built from TRBV6-2 or TRBV6-3 and TRBJ1-5, with D perhaps matching TRBD1 (5 bases). Trimming shortened V by 6 bases and J by 0 bases, and 15 bases separated the two germline ends. Germline V gene data show CDR1 as MNHEY and CDR2 as SVGEGT. The CDR3 totals 16 residues. The CDR3 nucleotides are TGTGCCAGCAGCCGACCTACAGGAGTTAGCAATCAGCCCCAGCATTTT. The encoded protein is CASSRPTGVSNQPQHF.

The sample holds a few counts of this clonotype. The genes are TRBV27 and TRBJ2-3; D possibly corresponds to TRBD2 (5 bases). The CDR3 extends over 13 amino acids. V gave up 3 bases and J gave up 1 base, with 5 bases separating them. Germline V lookup: CDR1 MNHEY, CDR2 SMNVEV (reference sequence). The CDR3 loop reads CASSLEGTDTQYF. CDR3 nucleotide sequence: TGTGCCAGCAGTTTGGAGGGCACAGATACGCAGTATTTT.

This clonotype was recorded at least ten times. The chain has TRBV20-1 and TRBJ1-1; a weak D match, TRBD1 (5 bases). The germline V and J ends were trimmed by 1 base and 5 bases, with 14 bases remaining between them. Germline values: CDR1 DFQATT, CDR2 SNEGSKA (reference sequence). The CDR3 has 14 amino acids. The CDR3 nucleotides read TGCAGTGCTAGAGTCCCAGGGAAGGAGACTGAAGCTTTCTTT. This encodes CSARVPGKETEAFF.

The V and J genes are TRBV2 and TRBJ1-1; D uncertain. Trimming removed 4 bases at V and 3 bases at J, with 6 bases between. Per germline, CDR1 SNHLY and CDR2 FYNNEI. The CDR3 covers 12 residues. CDR3 sequence reads: CASSVGYTEAFF. Written as DNA, the CDR3 is TGTGCCAGCAGTGTCGGTTACACTGAAGCTTTCTTT.

The rearrangement joins TRBV6-5 to TRBJ1-1, with TRBD1 as a possible D gene (5 bases). Germline V gene lookup returns CDR1 MNHEY and CDR2 SVGAGI. Trimming stripped 4 bases from V and 1 base from J, with 7 bases between. The CDR3 length is 13 residues. This chain's CDR3 is CASSSDRNTEAFF. For the CDR3, the DNA is TGTGCCAGCAGTTCTGACAGGAACACTGAAGCTTTCTTT.

The chain has TRBV12-3 or TRBV12-4 and TRBJ2-3; no clear D gene. V gave up 8 bases and J gave up 1 base, with 13 bases separating them. CDR3 length: 14 residues. CDR3 coding DNA: TGTGCCAGCTCGGGCATTGGGGGCACAGATACGCAGTATTTT. Protein product: CASSGIGGTDTQYF.

A few counts support this clonotype. The chain uses TRBV9 and TRBJ1-6; D call uncertain. CDR1 and CDR2 from the germline V gene are SGDLS and YYNGEE. V was trimmed by 0 bases and J by 7 bases, leaving 8 bases between them. The CDR3 has 14 residues. DNA for the CDR3: TGTGCCAGCAGCGTAGTTCCGGGAAATTCACCCCTCCACTTT. Protein sequence: CASSVVPGNSPLHF.

The chain couples TRBV10-3 to TRBJ1-2; D unresolved. The CDR3 totals 11 residues. The germline gives CDR1 ENHRY, CDR2 SYGVKD. The V end lost 10 bases, the J end lost 8 bases, and 14 bases lay between the germline ends. CDR3 nucleotide sequence: TGTGCCACCTCGGAGGTTTACGGCTACACCTTC. Its translation: CATSEVYGYTF.

In this sample, this clonotype turned up a few times. The V call is TRBV4-2, the J call TRBJ2-1; D ambiguous. Trimming took 0 bases from V and 8 from J, leaving 17 bases between them. The germline V gene has CDR1 LGHNA and CDR2 YNFKEQ. There are 16 residues in the CDR3. CDR3 loop: CASSQEPIDKPDEQFF. CDR3 bases: TGTGCCAGCAGCCAAGAACCCATTGATAAACCAGATGAGCAGTTCTTC.

This clonotype occurred a few times. V is TRBV18 and J is TRBJ2-5; the D gene is possibly TRBD1 (6 bases). Germline V CDR1 and CDR2: KGHSH, LQKENI. The CDR3 has 14 residues. V lost 5 bases and J 7 bases, leaving 17 bases between the germline ends. DNA for the CDR3: TGTGCCAGCTCAAACAGGGATTTCGGCATGACCCAGTACTTC. It yields the protein CASSNRDFGMTQYF. The complete variable domain, with remaining parts taken from reference TRBV18 and TRBJ2-5, reads NAGVMQNPRHLVRRRGQEARLRCSPMKGHSHVYWYRQLPEEGLKFMVYLQKENIIDESGMPKERFSAEFPKEGPSILRIQQVVRGDSAAYFCASSNRDFGMTQYFGPGTRLLVL.

Regarding this clonotype: A much bigger clone sits one base away, suggesting this may be a read error. The chain is built from TRBV18 and TRBJ1-4, with 8 bases fitting TRBD1. Germline CDR1 KGHSH, CDR2 LQKENI. CDR3 length: 17 amino acids. The CDR3 nucleotides are TGTGCCACCTCACCACCGTCCCGGACAGGGTATAATGAAAAACTGTTTTTT. This translates into CATSPPSRTGYNEKLFF.

This clonotype was counted only a few times. This rearrangement joins TRBV5-4 to TRBJ1-3; unclear D gene. The CDR3 has 17 residues. V was pared by 1 base and J by 1 base, with 15 bases between. In germline, CDR1 is SGHNT, CDR2 YYREEE (reference sequence). CDR3 residues: CASSLFGGGGSGNTIYF. The DNA of the CDR3 is TGTGCCAGCAGCTTGTTTGGCGGCGGCGGATCTGGAAACACCATATATTTT.

The V gene is TRBV29-1, the J gene TRBJ1-5; D remains ambiguous. Germline loops: CDR1 SQVTM, CDR2 ANQGSEA. Between the trimmed V and J ends, which lost 5 bases and 2 bases, there was a span of 7 bases. This CDR3 has 12 residues. CDR3 amino acids: CSVRQGNQPQHF. The CDR3 coding sequence is TGCAGCGTTAGGCAGGGCAATCAGCCCCAGCATTTT.

V gene TRBV4-1 combines with J gene TRBJ1-1, with 8 nucleotides matching TRBD1. The junction had 3 bases not matched to a gene; V was cut back by 3 bases and J by 0 bases. This CDR3 spans 15 amino acids. CDR1 is MGHRA and CDR2 is YSYEKL in the germline V gene. CDR3 loop: CASSQWTGMNTEAFF. The CDR3 DNA is TGCGCCAGCAGCCAGTGGACAGGGATGAACACTGAAGCTTTCTTT.

This clonotype qualifies as medium-sized. The chain employs TRBV3-1 and TRBJ2-7, with a tentative D call TRBD2 (6 bases). CDR1 is LGHDT, CDR2 YNNKEL, per germline (reference sequence). The CDR3 consists of 14 residues. V lost 4 bases, J lost 7 bases, and 17 bases lay in between. This chain's CDR3 is CASSLSGEGREQYF. DNA of the CDR3: TGTGCCAGCAGCCTCTCGGGAGAAGGGAGAGAGCAGTACTTC.

This clonotype has ten or more counts. The chain carries TRBV20-1 and TRBJ1-2, with D hard to call. Germline CDR1 is DFQATT and CDR2 is SNEGSKA (reference sequence). The CDR3 totals 13 residues. The V gene lost 1 base and the J gene lost 2 bases, with 8 bases spanning the gap. The CDR3 loop reads CSARVTVNYGYTF. The CDR3 region has the DNA TGCAGTGCTAGAGTGACGGTGAACTATGGCTACACCTTC.

By sample fraction, this clonotype is medium-sized (0.01 to 0.1%). This chain joins TRBV28 and TRBJ1-5; D not resolved. Germline-derived CDR1 and CDR2 are MDHEN and SYDVKM. This CDR3 is built from 11 residues. V dropped 6 bases and J dropped 7 bases, with 7 bases sitting between them. Here the CDR3 reads CASSAWQPQHF. CDR3 nucleotide sequence: TGTGCCAGCAGCGCCTGGCAGCCCCAGCATTTT.

This clonotype was seen many times. The DNA for the CDR3 is TGTGCCAGCAGCTTGGTCTCCAGGGCGGAGACCCAGTACTTC. Amino acids: CASSLVSRAETQYF. The chain employs TRBV5-6 and TRBJ2-5, with D possibly being TRBD1 (5 bases). This CDR3 spans 14 amino acids. V was pared by 0 bases and J by 5 bases, with 11 bases between. CDR1 is SGHDT and CDR2 is YYEEEE in the germline V gene.

Relative to its sample, this clonotype is medium-sized. The rearrangement joins TRBV25-1 to TRBJ1-3; the D is unclear. The germline V and J ends were trimmed by 2 bases and 2 bases, with 10 bases remaining between them. The CDR3 contains 15 residues. Germline values: CDR1 MGHDK, CDR2 SYGVNS. In nucleotides, the CDR3 is TGTGCCAGCAGTGAAACGAGCGGGGCTGGAAACACCATATATTTT. It encodes CASSETSGAGNTIYF. Variable domain in full (rest from reference TRBV25-1 and TRBJ1-3): EADIYQTPRYLVIGTGKKITLECSQTMGHDKMYWYQQDPGMELHLIHYSYGVNSTEKGDLSSESTVSRIRTEHFPLTLESARPSHTSQYLCASSETSGAGNTIYFGEGSWLTVV.